Below are 22 T cell receptor beta chains sequenced from a single sample in a study of cytomegalovirus exposure and HLA in healthy donors. The protocol was immunoSEQ multiplex PCR, while the TCRdb copy is restricted to in-frame clones and leaves out a portion. This sample has 160,000 or so clones; approximately 87% occur once, and the top ten carry 1.4%. The sample consisted of PBMCs. The receptors come from a woman aged 25 to 39 in good health and CMV-seronegative.

A remark on this clone: Relative to the germline gene, one junction end is altered; a read error may explain this. The CDR3: CASSLDPGGTYEQYF. DNA for the CDR3: TGTGCCAGCAGCCTAGACCCAGGGGGGACCTACGAGCAGTACTTC. The rearrangement joins TRBV11-2 to TRBJ2-7, with D perhaps TRBD1 (7 bases). There are 15 residues in the CDR3. CDR1 and CDR2 (germline): SGHAT, FQNNGV.

The chain recombines TRBV6-6 with TRBJ2-2, with TRBD1 matching 9 bases. J gave up 4 bases and V 7 bases, and 10 bases lay outside the gene matches. CDR1 and CDR2 from the germline V gene are MNHNY and SVGAGI (reference sequence). The CDR3 consists of 16 residues. CDR3 bases: TGTGCCAGCACCCAAGGGACAGGGCCGGTCACCGGGGAGCTGTTTTTT. This encodes CASTQGTGPVTGELFF.

The V gene is TRBV27, the J gene TRBJ2-1; TRBD1 agrees at 7 bases. Trimming took 5 bases from V and 7 from J; bases not matched to a gene: 8. This CDR3 has 14 residues. Germline CDR1 and CDR2: MNHEY and SMNVEV (reference sequence). CDR3 sequence (DNA): TGTGCCAGCAGTCCTATTATACAGGGGAATGAGCAGTTCTTC. It translates to CASSPIIQGNEQFF.

The J gene is TRBJ1-1, the V gene TRBV27; D might be TRBD1 (5 bases). The CDR3 length is 15 residues. The germline V and J ends were trimmed by 5 bases and 1 base, with 14 bases remaining between them. Per the germline V gene, CDR1 is MNHEY and CDR2 is SMNVEV (reference sequence). The CDR3 DNA reads as TGTGCCAGCAGTGTCACAGGCCCGGAGAACACTGAAGCTTTCTTT. Its translation: CASSVTGPENTEAFF.

The V and J genes are TRBV6-5 and TRBJ2-1, with 8 bases fitting TRBD2. The germline CDR1 and CDR2 sequences are MNHEY and SVGAGI. The V gene end was trimmed by 5 bases and the J gene end by 6 bases; junction bases not matched to a gene: 9. There are 15 residues in the CDR3. The CDR3 DNA reads TGTGCCAGCAGTCACGGAAGCGGGGGAGTCAATGAGCAGTTCTTC. This translates into CASSHGSGGVNEQFF.

This clone has ten or more counts. This chain links TRBV6-4 with TRBJ1-6, with a tentative D call TRBD1 (5 bases). V was clipped by 2 bases and J by 10 bases, with 12 bases between them. The CDR3 totals 14 residues. CDR1 is MRHNA and CDR2 is SNTAGT in the germline V gene. The CDR3 bases are TGTGCCAGCAGTGACACCGGGGAGGGGTCACCCCTCCACTTT. Amino acid sequence: CASSDTGEGSPLHF.

The chain employs TRBV27 and TRBJ2-2; 11 bases fit TRBD2. Germline V CDR1 and CDR2: MNHEY, SMNVEV (reference sequence). The CDR3 has 16 residues. V dropped 5 bases and J dropped 3; count of bases not matched to a gene: 5. The CDR3 is CASSTTSGVYTGELFF. DNA for the CDR3: TGTGCCAGCAGTACGACTAGCGGGGTGTACACCGGGGAGCTGTTTTTT.

The chain carries TRBV2 and TRBJ1-1; tentatively, D is TRBD1 (5 bases). Germline V gives CDR1 SNHLY, CDR2 FYNNEI. This CDR3 has 12 residues. The V end lost 7 bases, the J end lost 6 bases, and 12 bases lay between the germline ends. CDR3: CASKGDSAEAFF. The CDR3 DNA reads as TGTGCCAGCAAAGGGGACTCGGCTGAAGCTTTCTTT.

This clone was picked up one time. The V call is TRBV5-6, the J call TRBJ1-3; a possible D gene is TRBD1 (5 bases). V lost 0 bases to trimming and J lost 4 bases, with 14 bases between them. This CDR3 is 16 amino acids long. The germline gives CDR1 SGHDT, CDR2 YYEEEE. The CDR3 DNA sequence: TGTGCCAGCAGCTTGGGGACATCATTTATAGGAAACACCATATATTTT. It translates to CASSLGTSFIGNTIYF.

The sample holds one count of this clone. V gene TRBV5-1 combines with J gene TRBJ2-3; no reliable D call. V was pared by 0 bases and J by 0 bases, with 5 bases between. Germline assignment: CDR1 SGHRS and CDR2 YFSETQ. This CDR3 has 14 amino acids. Here the CDR3 reads CASSLGSSTDTQYF. The DNA of the CDR3 is TGCGCCAGCAGCTTGGGGAGCAGCACAGATACGCAGTATTTT.

CDR3 region: CASSQPDRGGTYEQYF. The CDR3 bases are TGCGCCAGCAGCCAACCCGACAGGGGAGGGACCTACGAGCAGTACTTC. J is TRBJ2-7 and V is TRBV4-1, with D possibly TRBD1 on 8 matching bases. Looked up from germline, CDR1 is MGHRA and CDR2 is YSYEKL. The V end lost 2 bases, the J end lost 2 bases, and 16 bases lay between the germline ends. The CDR3 length is 16 residues.

The rearrangement uses TRBV6-5 and TRBJ1-1; 8 bases agree with TRBD1. The CDR3 extends over 14 amino acids. Trimming cost V 6 bases and J 6 bases; bases outside gene matches: 9. Germline V gene data show CDR1 as MNHEY and CDR2 as SVGAGI. The CDR3 sequence is CASSATGGRAEAFF. The CDR3 DNA follows: TGTGCCAGCAGCGCTACAGGGGGGCGCGCTGAAGCTTTCTTT.

The chain is built from TRBV11-2 and TRBJ2-1; weak D call: TRBD2 (5 bases). V lost 1 base to trimming and J lost 6 bases, with 10 bases between them. The CDR3 extends over 14 amino acids. Looked up from germline, CDR1 is SGHAT and CDR2 is FQNNGV. The CDR3 here is CASSLGLAINEQFF. DNA of the CDR3: TGTGCCAGCAGCTTAGGGCTAGCTATCAATGAGCAGTTCTTC.

The V gene is TRBV9, the J gene TRBJ1-2; 9 bases are a match to TRBD1. Germline CDR1 and CDR2: SGDLS and YYNGEE. The junction had 8 bases not matched to a gene; V was cut back by 4 bases and J by 7 bases. The CDR3 extends over 14 amino acids. The CDR3 loop is CASSSRTGVGGYTF. The CDR3, as DNA: TGTGCCAGCAGCTCTCGGACAGGGGTAGGTGGCTACACCTTC.

This clone was observed a handful of times. J is TRBJ1-2 and V is TRBV30, with D uncertain. Deletions cut 6 bases from V and 2 bases from J, with 13 bases between. There are 13 residues in the CDR3. Germline V gene sequence: CDR1 GTSNPN, CDR2 SVGIG (reference sequence). The CDR3 coding sequence is TGTGCCTGCCTCTCGAGTCTGAACTATGGCTACACCTTC. Its translation is CACLSSLNYGYTF.

V is TRBV7-9 and J is TRBJ1-2; tentatively, D is TRBD1 (5 bases). This CDR3 has 13 residues. Germline lookup yields CDR1 SEHNR and CDR2 FQNEAQ (reference sequence). Trimming took off 5 bases at V and 5 bases at J, with 12 bases between the two ends. CDR3 in amino acids: CASSLPGWYGYTF. The CDR3 DNA is TGTGCCAGCAGCCTCCCAGGGTGGTATGGCTACACCTTC.

The chain carries TRBV6-1 and TRBJ1-3; D call uncertain. From germline, CDR1 is MNHNS and CDR2 SASEGT. Trimming left V 6 bases short and J 0 bases short, with 12 bases between. The CDR3 is 15 residues long. The CDR3 sequence: CASSRGSDSGNTIYF. DNA for the CDR3: TGTGCCAGCAGCCGGGGTTCGGACTCTGGAAACACCATATATTTT.

In this sample, this clone turned up a few times. This rearrangement joins TRBV10-2 to TRBJ1-1, with D uncertain. The CDR3 contains 14 residues. Germline V gives CDR1 WSHSY, CDR2 SAAADI. Trimming left V 2 bases short and J 1 base short, with 8 bases between. The chain's CDR3 is CASSEAGKNTEAFF. The DNA for the CDR3 is TGCGCCAGCAGTGAGGCTGGCAAGAACACTGAAGCTTTCTTT.

The chain uses TRBV11-3 and TRBJ2-1, with D uncertain. Per the germline V gene, CDR1 is SGHNT and CDR2 is YENEEA. Trimming took 2 bases from V and 7 from J, leaving 9 bases between them. This CDR3 is built from 13 residues. CDR3 residues: CASSLFGSNEQFF. CDR3 coding DNA: TGTGCCAGCAGCTTATTCGGTTCTAATGAGCAGTTCTTC. Full variable domain (remainder filled in from reference TRBV11-3 and TRBJ2-1): EAGVVQSPRYKIIEKKQPVAFWCNPISGHNTLYWYLQNLGQGPELLIRYENEEAVDDSQLPKDRFSAERLKGVDSTLKIQPAELGDSAVYLCASSLFGSNEQFFGPGTRLTVL.

The J gene is TRBJ2-4, the V gene TRBV27; the match to TRBD2 covers 11 bases. V lost 2 bases and J lost 6; bases outside the gene matches: 3. CDR3 length equals 15 residues. Germline assignment: CDR1 MNHEY and CDR2 SMNVEV (reference sequence). CDR3 amino acids: CASSLGSGGGNIQYF. CDR3 in DNA: TGTGCCAGCAGTTTAGGTAGCGGGGGGGGAAACATTCAGTACTTC.

This chain links TRBV27 with TRBJ2-5; 12 bases agree with TRBD2. The ends lost 4 bases at V and 4 bases at J; junction bases unmatched: 4. The CDR3 extends over 15 amino acids. CDR1 and CDR2 from the germline V gene are MNHEY and SMNVEV (reference sequence). The CDR3 spells CASSWASGGVETQYF. The DNA for the CDR3 is TGTGCCAGCAGTTGGGCTAGCGGGGGGGTAGAGACCCAGTACTTC.

The chain joins TRBV6-1 to TRBJ1-1; D remains unclear. This CDR3 is built from 12 residues. Germline CDR1 reads MNHNS; CDR2 reads SASEGT. Trimming pared 5 bases from V and 2 bases from J, leaving 6 bases between. This CDR3 is CASSPSNTEAFF. The DNA for the CDR3 is TGTGCCAGCAGTCCCAGTAACACTGAAGCTTTCTTT.